This T cell receptor beta chain came from a study of beta chain features in type 1 diabetes. Background on the study: Healthy donors, compared against patients, showed similar age, gender and cell yields.

With 1 base removed from V and 6 bases from J, the gap between germline ends came to 7 bases. Germline V gives CDR1 SGDLS, CDR2 YYNGEE. The length of the CDR3 is 13 residues. Every donor had blood drawn once into heparin, 100 to 150 mL on average. Reverse transcribing all isolated RNA meant expressed TCRB transcripts were sequenced. TCRdb keeps only in-frame clones here, not all; method: immunoSEQ multiplex PCR. The profile shows under 450,000 clones, approximately 15% of them singletons. The rearrangement uses TRBV9 and TRBJ2-2; D call uncertain. The receptor comes from a woman under 30 in good health. Sequencing was done on a sample of naive CD4+ T cells from blood. CDR3 sequence: CASSVFVSGELFF. The DNA of the CDR3 is TGTGCCAGCAGCGTATTCGTATCCGGGGAGCTGTTTTTT.